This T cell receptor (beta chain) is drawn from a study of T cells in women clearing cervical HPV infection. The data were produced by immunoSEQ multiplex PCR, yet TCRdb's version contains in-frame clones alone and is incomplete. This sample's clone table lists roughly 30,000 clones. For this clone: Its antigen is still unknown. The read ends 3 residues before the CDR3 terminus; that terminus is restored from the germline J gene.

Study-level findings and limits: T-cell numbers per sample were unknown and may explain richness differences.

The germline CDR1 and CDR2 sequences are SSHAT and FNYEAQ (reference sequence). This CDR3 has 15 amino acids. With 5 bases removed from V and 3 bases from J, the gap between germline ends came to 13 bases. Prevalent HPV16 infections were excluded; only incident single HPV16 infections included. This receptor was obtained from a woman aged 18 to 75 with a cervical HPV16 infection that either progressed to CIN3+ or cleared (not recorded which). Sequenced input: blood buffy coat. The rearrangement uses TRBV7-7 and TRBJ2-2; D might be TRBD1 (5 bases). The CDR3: CASSQGLGDTGELFF. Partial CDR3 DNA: TGTGCCAGCAGCCAGGGTCTGGGCGACACCGGGGAG. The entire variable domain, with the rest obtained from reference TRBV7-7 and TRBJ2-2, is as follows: GAGVSQSPRYKVTKRGQDVTLRCDPISSHATLYWYQQALGQGPEFLTYFNYEAQPDKSGLPSDRFSAERPEGSISTLTIQRTEQRDSAMYRCASSQGLGDTGELFFGEGSRLTVL.